This TCR beta chain is drawn from a study of T-cell reconstitution after alpha-beta-depleted transplantation in children. Using unique molecular identifiers, the investigators prepared the TCRbeta library. TCRdb independently ran MiXCR on the PCR reads; one entry per CDR3 protein. Among 240,000 or so distinct CDR3 sequences listed, just under 8.5% were seen once. Germline CDR1 and CDR2: MDHEN and SYDVKM. The CDR3 extends over 14 amino acids. The V end lost 4 bases, the J end lost 6 bases, and 13 bases lay between the germline ends. The study's findings and limits: Counts and diversity of T cells one year after transplant came mostly from newly produced T cells. Reportedly, roughly two months post-transplant, alpha-beta T cells arose from several hundred expanded graft clones. Diversity of TCRbeta at day 60 was high in some patients, arising from surviving recipient T cells and thymic progenitors.

At least ten counts were recorded for this clonotype. Its target is not known. The TCR comes from a male patient aged 10-17 years who had a stem cell transplant for acute lymphoblastic leukemia, so the T cells may come from the graft donor. The rearrangement joins TRBV28 to TRBJ1-5, with D possibly being TRBD1 (6 bases). The source material was PBMCs, mostly from graft donor cells, sampled 180 days after TCRalphabeta/CD19-depleted stem cell transplant. The CDR3 sequence is CASSSDRISQPQHF. The CDR3 DNA reads as TGTGCCAGCAGTTCCGACAGGATCAGTCAGCCCCAGCATTTT.